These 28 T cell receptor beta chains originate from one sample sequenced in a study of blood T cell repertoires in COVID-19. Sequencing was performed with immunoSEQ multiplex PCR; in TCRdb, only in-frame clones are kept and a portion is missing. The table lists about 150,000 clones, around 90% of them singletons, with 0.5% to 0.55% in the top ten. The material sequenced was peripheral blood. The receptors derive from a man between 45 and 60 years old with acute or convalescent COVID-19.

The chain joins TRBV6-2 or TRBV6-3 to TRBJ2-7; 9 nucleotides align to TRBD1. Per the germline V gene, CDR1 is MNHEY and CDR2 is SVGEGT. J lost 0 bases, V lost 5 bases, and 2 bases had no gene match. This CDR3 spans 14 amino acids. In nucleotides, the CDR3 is TGTGCCAGCAGTCTACAGGGGGCCTCCTACGAGCAGTACGTC. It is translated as CASSLQGASYEQYV.

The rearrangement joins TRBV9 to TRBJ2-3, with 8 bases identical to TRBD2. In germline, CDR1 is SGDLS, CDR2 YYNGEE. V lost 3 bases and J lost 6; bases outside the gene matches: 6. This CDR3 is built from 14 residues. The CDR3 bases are TGTGCCAGCAGCGAAGCGGGAGCGGCGGATACGCAGTATTTT. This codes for CASSEAGAADTQYF.

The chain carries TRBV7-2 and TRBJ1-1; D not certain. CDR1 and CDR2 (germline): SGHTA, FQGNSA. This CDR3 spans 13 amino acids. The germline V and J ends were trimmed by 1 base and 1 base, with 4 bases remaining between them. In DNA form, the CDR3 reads TGTGCCAGCAGCTTAGTCGGGAACACTGAAGCTTTCTTT. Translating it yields CASSLVGNTEAFF.

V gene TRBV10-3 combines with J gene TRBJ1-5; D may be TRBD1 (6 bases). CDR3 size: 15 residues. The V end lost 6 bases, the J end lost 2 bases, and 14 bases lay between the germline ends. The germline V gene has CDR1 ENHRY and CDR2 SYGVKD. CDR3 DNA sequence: TGTGCCATCAGACCGTCAGGGGTCGGCAATCAGCCCCAGCATTTT. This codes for CAIRPSGVGNQPQHF.

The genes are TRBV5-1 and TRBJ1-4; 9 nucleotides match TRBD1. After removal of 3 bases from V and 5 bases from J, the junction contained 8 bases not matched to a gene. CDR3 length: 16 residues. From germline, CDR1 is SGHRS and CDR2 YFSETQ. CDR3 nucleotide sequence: TGCGCCAGCAGCTCCACCGGGACAGGGTCGAATGAAAAACTGTTTTTT. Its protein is CASSSTGTGSNEKLFF.

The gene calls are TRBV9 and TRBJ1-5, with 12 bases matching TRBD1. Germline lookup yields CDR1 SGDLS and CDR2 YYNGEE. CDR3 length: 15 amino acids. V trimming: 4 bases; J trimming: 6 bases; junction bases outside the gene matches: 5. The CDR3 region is CASSPGTGGTQPQHF. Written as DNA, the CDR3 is TGTGCCAGCAGCCCAGGGACAGGGGGCACTCAGCCCCAGCATTTT.

This chain's CDR3 is CASSPPGTAGPYEQYF. For the CDR3, the DNA is TGTGCCAGTAGCCCCCCCGGGACAGCTGGACCATACGAGCAGTACTTC. J is TRBJ2-7 and V is TRBV19, with 7 positions matching TRBD1. Trimming took 6 bases from V and 4 from J; bases not matched to a gene: 15. Germline V gene lookup returns CDR1 LNHDA and CDR2 SQIVND (reference sequence). The CDR3 loop spans 16 amino acids.

CDR3 amino acids: CASSYGTEGYEQYF. The DNA of the CDR3 is TGTGCCAGCAGTTACGGGACAGAGGGCTACGAGCAGTACTTC. The chain recombines TRBV6-5 with TRBJ2-7, with 7 bases identical to TRBD1. CDR3 size: 14 residues. Trimming removed 2 bases from V and 3 bases from J; junction bases left unmatched: 4. Germline values: CDR1 MNHEY, CDR2 SVGAGI.

The CDR3, as DNA: TGTGCCAGCAGCGTCGTCGACAGGGAGGCTCAGCCCCAGCATTTT. It encodes CASSVVDREAQPQHF. The chain recombines TRBV6-5 with TRBJ1-5, with 7 nucleotides matching TRBD1. The V gene end was trimmed by 6 bases and the J gene end by 6 bases; junction bases not matched to a gene: 11. The CDR3 spans 15 residues. Germline V lookup: CDR1 MNHEY, CDR2 SVGAGI.

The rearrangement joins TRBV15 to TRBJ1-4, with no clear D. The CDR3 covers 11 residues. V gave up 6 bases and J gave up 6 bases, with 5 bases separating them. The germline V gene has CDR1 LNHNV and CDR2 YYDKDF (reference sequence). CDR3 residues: CATSTDEKLFF. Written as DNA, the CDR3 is TGTGCCACCAGTACTGATGAAAAACTGTTTTTT.

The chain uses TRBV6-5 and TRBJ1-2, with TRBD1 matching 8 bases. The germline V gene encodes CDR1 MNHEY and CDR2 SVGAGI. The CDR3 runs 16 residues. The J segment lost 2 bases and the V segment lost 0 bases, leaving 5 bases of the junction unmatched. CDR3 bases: TGTGCCAGCAGTTACTCATTGCAGGGGGCCAACTATGGCTACACCTTC. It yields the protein CASSYSLQGANYGYTF.

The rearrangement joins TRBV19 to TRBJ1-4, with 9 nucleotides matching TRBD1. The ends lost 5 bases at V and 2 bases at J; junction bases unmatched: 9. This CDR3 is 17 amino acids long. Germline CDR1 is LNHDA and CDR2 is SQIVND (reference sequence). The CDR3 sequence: CASSDPGQGFTNEKLFF. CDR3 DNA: TGTGCCAGTAGTGATCCGGGACAGGGTTTCACTAATGAAAAACTGTTTTTT.

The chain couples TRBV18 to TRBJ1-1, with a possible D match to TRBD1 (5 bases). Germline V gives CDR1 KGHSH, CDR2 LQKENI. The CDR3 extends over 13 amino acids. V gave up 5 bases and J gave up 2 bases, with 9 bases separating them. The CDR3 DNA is TGTGCCAGCTCATCGGACACCAACACTGAAGCTTTCTTT. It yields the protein CASSSDTNTEAFF.

CDR3 bases: TGTGCCAGCAGTTTATGGGGAGGCGTCGGGGAGACCCAGTACTTC. Protein product: CASSLWGGVGETQYF. The chain recombines TRBV27 with TRBJ2-5; tentatively, D is TRBD2 (6 bases). The V and J ends lost 1 base and 5 bases respectively, with 14 bases between them. The CDR3 sequence is 15 residues long. Germline CDR1 reads MNHEY; CDR2 reads SMNVEV (reference sequence).

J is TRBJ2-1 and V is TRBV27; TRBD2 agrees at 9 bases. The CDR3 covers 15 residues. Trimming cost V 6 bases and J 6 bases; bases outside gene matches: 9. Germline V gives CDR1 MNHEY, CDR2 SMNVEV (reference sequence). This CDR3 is CASSYRVAGVNEQFF. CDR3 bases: TGTGCCAGCAGCTACAGGGTAGCGGGGGTCAATGAGCAGTTCTTC.

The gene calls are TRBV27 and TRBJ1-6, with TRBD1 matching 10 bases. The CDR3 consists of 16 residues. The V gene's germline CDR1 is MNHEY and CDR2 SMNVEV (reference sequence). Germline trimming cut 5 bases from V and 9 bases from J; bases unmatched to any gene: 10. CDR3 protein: CASSPPPGQGLSPLHF. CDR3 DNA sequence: TGTGCCAGCAGTCCACCCCCGGGACAGGGGCTTTCACCCCTCCACTTT.

The CDR3 DNA reads as TGTGCCACCGCGACGGGGGAACGACCCCAGCATTTT. It encodes CATATGERPQHF. This rearrangement joins TRBV19 to TRBJ1-5, with D perhaps matching TRBD1 (5 bases). Germline V gene sequence: CDR1 LNHDA, CDR2 SQIVND (reference sequence). V was clipped by 10 bases and J by 10 bases, with 17 bases between them. The CDR3 is 12 amino acids.

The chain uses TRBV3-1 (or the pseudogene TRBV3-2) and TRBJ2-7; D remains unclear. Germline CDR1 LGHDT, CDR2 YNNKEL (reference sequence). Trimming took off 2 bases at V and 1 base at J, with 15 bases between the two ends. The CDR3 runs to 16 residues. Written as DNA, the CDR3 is TGTGCCAGCAGCCAATGGGCCTCACAGAGATCCTACGAGCAGTACTTC. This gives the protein CASSQWASQRSYEQYF.

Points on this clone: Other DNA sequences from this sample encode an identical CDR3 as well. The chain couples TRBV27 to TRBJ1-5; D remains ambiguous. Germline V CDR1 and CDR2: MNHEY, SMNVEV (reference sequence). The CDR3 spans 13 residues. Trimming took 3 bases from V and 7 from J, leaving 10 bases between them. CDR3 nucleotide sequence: TGTGCCAGCAGTTTGAGAGGGAGGCAGCCCCAGCATTTT. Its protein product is CASSLRGRQPQHF.

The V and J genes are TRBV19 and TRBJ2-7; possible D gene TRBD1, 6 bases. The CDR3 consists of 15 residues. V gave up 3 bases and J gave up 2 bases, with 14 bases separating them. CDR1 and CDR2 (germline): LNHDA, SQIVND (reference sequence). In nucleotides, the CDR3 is TGTGCCAGTAGTATTCCAGGGGTCCCAGCCTACGAGCAGTACTTC. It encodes CASSIPGVPAYEQYF.

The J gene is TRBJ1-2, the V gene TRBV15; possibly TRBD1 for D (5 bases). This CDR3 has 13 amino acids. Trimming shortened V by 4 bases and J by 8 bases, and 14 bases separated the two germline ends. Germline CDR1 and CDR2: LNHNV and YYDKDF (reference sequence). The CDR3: CATSKAGHSGYTF. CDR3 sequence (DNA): TGTGCCACCAGCAAGGCAGGGCATTCCGGCTACACCTTC.

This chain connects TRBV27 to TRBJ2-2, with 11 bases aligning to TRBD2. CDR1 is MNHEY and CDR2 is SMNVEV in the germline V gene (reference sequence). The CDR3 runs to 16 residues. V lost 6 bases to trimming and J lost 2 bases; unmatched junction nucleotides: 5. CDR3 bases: TGTGCCAGCAGCGATGGGACTAGCGGAAACACCGGGGAGCTGTTTTTT. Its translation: CASSDGTSGNTGELFF.

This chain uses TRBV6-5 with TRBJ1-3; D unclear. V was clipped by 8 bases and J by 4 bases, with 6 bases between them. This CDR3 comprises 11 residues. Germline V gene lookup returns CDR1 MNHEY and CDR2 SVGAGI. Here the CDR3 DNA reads TGTGCCAGCTCAATCGGAAACACCATATATTTT. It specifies CASSIGNTIYF.

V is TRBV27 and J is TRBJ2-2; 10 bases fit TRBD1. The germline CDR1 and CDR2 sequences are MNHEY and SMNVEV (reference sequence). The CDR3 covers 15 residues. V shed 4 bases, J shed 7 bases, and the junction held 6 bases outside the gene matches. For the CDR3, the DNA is TGTGCCAGCAGTTCCGGACAGGGGGAAGTCGGGGAGCTGTTTTTT. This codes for CASSSGQGEVGELFF.

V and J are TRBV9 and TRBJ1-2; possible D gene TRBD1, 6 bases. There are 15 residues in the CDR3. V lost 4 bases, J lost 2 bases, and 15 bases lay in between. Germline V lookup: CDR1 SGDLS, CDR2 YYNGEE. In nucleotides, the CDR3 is TGTGCCAGCAGCCAAGCAGCGGGGGCGAACTATGGCTACACCTTC. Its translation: CASSQAAGANYGYTF.

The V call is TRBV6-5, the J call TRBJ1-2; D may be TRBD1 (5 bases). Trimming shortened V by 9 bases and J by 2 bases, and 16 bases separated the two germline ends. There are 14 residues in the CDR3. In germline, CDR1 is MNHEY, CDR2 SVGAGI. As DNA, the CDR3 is TGTGCCAGAACGCGGGGGAGTCCAAACTATGGCTACACCTTC. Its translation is CARTRGSPNYGYTF.

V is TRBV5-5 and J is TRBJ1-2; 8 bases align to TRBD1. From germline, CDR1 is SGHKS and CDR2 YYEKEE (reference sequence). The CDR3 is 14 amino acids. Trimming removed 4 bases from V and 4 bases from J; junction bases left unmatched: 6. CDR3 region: CASSRTGGAYGYTF. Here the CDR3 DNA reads TGTGCCAGCAGCCGAACAGGGGGAGCCTATGGCTACACCTTC.

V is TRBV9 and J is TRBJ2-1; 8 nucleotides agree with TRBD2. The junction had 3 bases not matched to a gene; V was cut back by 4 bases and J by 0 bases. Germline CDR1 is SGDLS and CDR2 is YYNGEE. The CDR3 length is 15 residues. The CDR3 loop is CASSQSGSSYNEQFF. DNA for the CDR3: TGTGCCAGCAGCCAAAGCGGGAGCTCCTACAATGAGCAGTTCTTC. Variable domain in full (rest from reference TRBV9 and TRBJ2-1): DSGVTQTPKHLITATGQRVTLRCSPRSGDLSVYWYQQSLDQGLQFLIQYYNGEERAKGNILERFSAQQFPDLHSELNLSSLELGDSALYFCASSQSGSSYNEQFFGPGTRLTVL.